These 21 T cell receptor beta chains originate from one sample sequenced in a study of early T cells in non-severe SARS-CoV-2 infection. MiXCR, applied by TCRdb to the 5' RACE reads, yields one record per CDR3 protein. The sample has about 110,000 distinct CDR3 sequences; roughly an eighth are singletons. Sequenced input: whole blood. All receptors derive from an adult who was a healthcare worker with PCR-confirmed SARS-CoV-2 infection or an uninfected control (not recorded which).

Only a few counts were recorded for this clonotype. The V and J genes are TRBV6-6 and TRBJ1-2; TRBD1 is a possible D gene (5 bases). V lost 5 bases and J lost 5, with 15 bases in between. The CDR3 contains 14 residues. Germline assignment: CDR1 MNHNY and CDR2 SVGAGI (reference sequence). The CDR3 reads CASSPDGGAYGYTF. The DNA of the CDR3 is TGTGCCAGCAGTCCCGATGGAGGGGCATATGGCTACACCTTC.

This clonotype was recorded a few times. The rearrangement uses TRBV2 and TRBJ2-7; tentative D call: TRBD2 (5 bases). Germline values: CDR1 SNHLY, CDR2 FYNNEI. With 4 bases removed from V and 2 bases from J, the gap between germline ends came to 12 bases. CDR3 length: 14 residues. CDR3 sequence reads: CASSVGGSPYEQYF. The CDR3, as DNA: TGTGCCAGCAGTGTTGGAGGAAGTCCCTACGAGCAGTACTTC.

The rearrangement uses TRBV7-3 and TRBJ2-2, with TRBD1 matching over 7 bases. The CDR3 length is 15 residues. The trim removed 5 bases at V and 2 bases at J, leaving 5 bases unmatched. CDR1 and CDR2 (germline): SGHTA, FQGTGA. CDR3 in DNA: TGTGCCAGCAGCCCTTCAGGGGGAAACACCGGGGAGCTGTTTTTT. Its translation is CASSPSGGNTGELFF.

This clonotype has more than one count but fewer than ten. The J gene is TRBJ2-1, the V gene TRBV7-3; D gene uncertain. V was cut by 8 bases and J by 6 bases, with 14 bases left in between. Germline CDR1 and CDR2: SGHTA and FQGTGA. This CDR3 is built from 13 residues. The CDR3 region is CASSGTALNEQFF. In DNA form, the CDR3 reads TGTGCCAGCTCTGGCACCGCACTCAATGAGCAGTTCTTC.

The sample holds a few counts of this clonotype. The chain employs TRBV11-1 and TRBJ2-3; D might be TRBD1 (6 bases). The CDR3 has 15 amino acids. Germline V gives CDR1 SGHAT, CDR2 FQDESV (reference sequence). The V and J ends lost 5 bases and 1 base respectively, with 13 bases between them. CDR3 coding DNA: TGTGCCAGCAGCCCCGGACAGTCGCGCACAGATACGCAGTATTTT. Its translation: CASSPGQSRTDTQYF.

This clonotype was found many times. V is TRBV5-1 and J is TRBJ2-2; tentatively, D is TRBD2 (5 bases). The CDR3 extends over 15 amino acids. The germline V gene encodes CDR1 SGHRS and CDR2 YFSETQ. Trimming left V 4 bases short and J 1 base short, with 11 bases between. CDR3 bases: TGCGCCAGCAGCCGGTCTAGCCTGAACACCGGGGAGCTGTTTTTT. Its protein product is CASSRSSLNTGELFF.

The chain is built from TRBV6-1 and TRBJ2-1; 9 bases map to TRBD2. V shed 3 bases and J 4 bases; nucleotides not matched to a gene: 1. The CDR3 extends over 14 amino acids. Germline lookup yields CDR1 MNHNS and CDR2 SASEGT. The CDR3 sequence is CASSEAGGYNEQFF. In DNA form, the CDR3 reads TGTGCCAGCAGTGAGGCGGGGGGGTACAATGAGCAGTTCTTC.

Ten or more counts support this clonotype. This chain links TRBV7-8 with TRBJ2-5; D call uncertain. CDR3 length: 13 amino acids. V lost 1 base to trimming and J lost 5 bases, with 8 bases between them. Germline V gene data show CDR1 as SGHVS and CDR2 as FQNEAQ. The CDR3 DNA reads TGTGCCAGCAGCTTAGGACATCGGGAGACCCAGTACTTC. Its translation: CASSLGHRETQYF.

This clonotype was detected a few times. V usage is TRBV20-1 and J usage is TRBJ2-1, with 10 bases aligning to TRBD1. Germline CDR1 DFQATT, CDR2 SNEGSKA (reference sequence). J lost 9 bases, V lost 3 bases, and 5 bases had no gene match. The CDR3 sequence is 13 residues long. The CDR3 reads CSARGQGKIEQFF. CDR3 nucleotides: TGCAGTGCTAGGGGACAGGGGAAGATTGAGCAGTTCTTC.

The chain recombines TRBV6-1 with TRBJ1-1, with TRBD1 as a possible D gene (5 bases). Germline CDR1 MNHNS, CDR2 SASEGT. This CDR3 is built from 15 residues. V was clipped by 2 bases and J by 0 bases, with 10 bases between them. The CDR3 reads CASSEMGQLNTEAFF. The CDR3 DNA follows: TGTGCCAGCAGTGAAATGGGGCAGTTGAACACTGAAGCTTTCTTT.

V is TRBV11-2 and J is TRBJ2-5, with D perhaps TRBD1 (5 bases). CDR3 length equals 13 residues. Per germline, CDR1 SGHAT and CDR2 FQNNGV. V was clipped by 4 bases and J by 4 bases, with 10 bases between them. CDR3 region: CASSSGTGETQYF. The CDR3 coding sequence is TGTGCCAGCAGCTCCGGAACAGGAGAGACCCAGTACTTC.

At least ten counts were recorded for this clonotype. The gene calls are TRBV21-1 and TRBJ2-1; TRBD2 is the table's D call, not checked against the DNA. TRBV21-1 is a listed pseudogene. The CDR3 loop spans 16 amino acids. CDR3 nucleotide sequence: TGTGCCAGCCGACCTCCGAGGGGGAGCTCCTACAATGAGCAGTTCTTC. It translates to CASRPPRGSSYNEQFF.

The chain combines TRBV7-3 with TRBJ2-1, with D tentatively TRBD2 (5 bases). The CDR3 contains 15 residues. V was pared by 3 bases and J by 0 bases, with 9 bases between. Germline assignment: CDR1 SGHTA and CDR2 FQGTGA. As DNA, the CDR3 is TGTGCCAGCAGCTTTGAGGGCAGCTCCTACAATGAGCAGTTCTTC. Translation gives CASSFEGSSYNEQFF.

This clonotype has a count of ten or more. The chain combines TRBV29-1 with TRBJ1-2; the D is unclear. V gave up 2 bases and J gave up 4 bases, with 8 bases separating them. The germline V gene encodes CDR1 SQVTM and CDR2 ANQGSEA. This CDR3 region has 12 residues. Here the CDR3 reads CSVEKVGYGYTF. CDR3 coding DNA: TGCAGCGTTGAAAAGGTCGGCTATGGCTACACCTTC.

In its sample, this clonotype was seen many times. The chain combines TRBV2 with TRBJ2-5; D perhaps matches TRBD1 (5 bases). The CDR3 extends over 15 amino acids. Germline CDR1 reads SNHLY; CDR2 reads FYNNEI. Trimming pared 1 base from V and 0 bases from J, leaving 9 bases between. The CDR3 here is CASSEEDTYQETQYF. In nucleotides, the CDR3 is TGTGCCAGCAGTGAAGAGGACACCTACCAAGAGACCCAGTACTTC.

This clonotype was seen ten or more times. CDR3 sequence (DNA): TGTGCCATCAGTGATGCTGGGGGTCCCTACAATGAGCAGTTCTTC. It translates to CAISDAGGPYNEQFF. This chain uses TRBV10-3 with TRBJ2-1; D could derive from TRBD1 or TRBD2 (5 bases each). Trimming shortened V by 3 bases and J by 2 bases, and 11 bases separated the two germline ends. CDR1 is ENHRY and CDR2 is SYGVKD in the germline V gene. The CDR3 is 15 residues long.

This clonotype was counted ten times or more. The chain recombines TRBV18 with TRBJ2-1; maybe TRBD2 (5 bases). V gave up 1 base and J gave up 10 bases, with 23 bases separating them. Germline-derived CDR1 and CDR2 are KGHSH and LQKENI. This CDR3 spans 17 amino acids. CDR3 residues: CASSPLDGSNGVGEQFF. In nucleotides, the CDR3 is TGTGCCAGCTCACCACTAGACGGATCCAACGGGGTGGGAGAGCAGTTCTTC. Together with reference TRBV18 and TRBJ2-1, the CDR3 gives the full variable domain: NAGVMQNPRHLVRRRGQEARLRCSPMKGHSHVYWYRQLPEEGLKFMVYLQKENIIDESGMPKERFSAEFPKEGPSILRIQQVVRGDSAAYFCASSPLDGSNGVGEQFFGPGTRLTVL.

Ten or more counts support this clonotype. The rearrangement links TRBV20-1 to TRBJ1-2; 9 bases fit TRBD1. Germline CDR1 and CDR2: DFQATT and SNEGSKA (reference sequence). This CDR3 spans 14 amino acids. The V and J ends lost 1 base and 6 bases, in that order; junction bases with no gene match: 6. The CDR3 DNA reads TGCAGTGCTAGAGCCCCCGGGACAGGGAATGGCTACACCTTC. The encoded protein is CSARAPGTGNGYTF.

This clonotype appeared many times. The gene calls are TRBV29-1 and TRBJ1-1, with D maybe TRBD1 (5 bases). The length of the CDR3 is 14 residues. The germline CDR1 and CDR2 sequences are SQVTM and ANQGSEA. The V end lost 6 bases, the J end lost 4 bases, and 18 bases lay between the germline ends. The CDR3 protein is CSVGTVPSGTEAFF. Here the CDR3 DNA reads TGCAGCGTCGGGACTGTTCCTTCCGGCACTGAAGCTTTCTTT.

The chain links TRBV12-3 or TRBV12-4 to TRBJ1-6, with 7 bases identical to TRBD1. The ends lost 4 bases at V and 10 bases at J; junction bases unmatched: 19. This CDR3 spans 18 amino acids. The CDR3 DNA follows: TGTGCCAGCAGTTCCCGACAGGGTACTCTTACTAGGGGCTCACCCCTCCACTTT. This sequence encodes CASSSRQGTLTRGSPLHF.

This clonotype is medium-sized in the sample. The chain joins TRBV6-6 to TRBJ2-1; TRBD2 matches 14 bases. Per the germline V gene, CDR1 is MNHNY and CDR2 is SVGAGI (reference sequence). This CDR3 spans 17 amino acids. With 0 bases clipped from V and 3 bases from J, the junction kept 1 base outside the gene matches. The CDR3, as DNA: TGTGCCAGCAGTTACTCGGGACTAGCGGGGGTCTACAATGAGCAGTTCTTC. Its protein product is CASSYSGLAGVYNEQFF.